This entry features one TCR beta chain sequence. Original methodology: Amplification from reference gene primers served as the basis for estimated nucleated cell counts. Here immunoSEQ multiplex PCR was the method, and the copy in TCRdb shows in-frame clones only, minus some. The V and J calls and the clone size are those of that table, but D and trimming were determined from the DNA. Of 90,000 to 130,000 clones listed, over 65% are singletons. The data derive from a study of blood T cell repertoires in COVID-19. As for the study in general: There were acute and convalescent COVID-19 samples, and they came from the United States, Italy and Spain. The analysed material was cDNA or gDNA that came from T cells, B-cell-depleted T cells, or PBMCs.

With 3 bases removed from V and 4 bases from J, the gap between germline ends came to 4 bases. Germline loops: CDR1 LNHDA, CDR2 SQIVND (reference sequence). The CDR3 loop spans 11 amino acids. The rearrangement uses TRBV19 and TRBJ2-7; D is unclear. Sequenced sample: peripheral blood. This receptor was obtained from a woman older than 75 with acute or convalescent COVID-19. The CDR3 loop reads CASSIGYEQYF. The DNA of the CDR3 is TGTGCCAGTAGTATCGGGTACGAGCAGTACTTC.